This T cell receptor (beta chain) was sequenced for a study of CD8+ T cells in alopecia areata. Comments on this clone: As yet, its antigen is unknown.

General study results and limits: Sequences from scalp samples also cover resident alphabeta T cells of normal skin. An increase in clonality over normal scalp was evident in lesional scalp, especially alopecia totalis/universalis.

Trimming at V came to 2 bases and at J to 6 bases, leaving 9 bases not matched to a gene. The CDR3 spans 16 residues. CDR1 is SGHNT and CDR2 is YYREEE in the germline V gene (reference sequence). RNA, once extracted, was reverse transcribed into cDNA for use as the sequencing template. The repertoire was sequenced with immunoSEQ multiplex PCR; TCRdb's copy has only in-frame clones and lacks some. This sample yields 120,000 to 150,000 clones, of which 62% are seen a single time; 30% to 45% belongs to the top ten. This sequence was found in a human donor in good health. The sequenced material came from CD8+ T cells sorted from blood. The chain uses TRBV5-4 and TRBJ2-7; 12 bases map to TRBD2. CDR3 residues: CASSFKRLAGEGEQYF. CDR3 nucleotides: TGTGCCAGCAGCTTCAAACGACTAGCGGGAGAAGGCGAGCAGTACTTC.